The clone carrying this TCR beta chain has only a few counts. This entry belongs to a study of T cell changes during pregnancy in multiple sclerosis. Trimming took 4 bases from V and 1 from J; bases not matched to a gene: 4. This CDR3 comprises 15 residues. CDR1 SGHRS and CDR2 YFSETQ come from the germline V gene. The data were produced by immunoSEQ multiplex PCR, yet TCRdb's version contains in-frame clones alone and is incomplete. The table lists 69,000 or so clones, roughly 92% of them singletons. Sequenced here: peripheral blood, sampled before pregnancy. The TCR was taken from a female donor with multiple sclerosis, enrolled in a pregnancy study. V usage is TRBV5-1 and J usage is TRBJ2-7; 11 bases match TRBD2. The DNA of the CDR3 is TGCGCCAGCAGCCCCCGACTAGCGGGGTCCTACGAGCAGTACTTC. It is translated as CASSPRLAGSYEQYF.